Below are 29 T cell receptor beta chains sequenced from a single sample in a study of T-cell memory formation after mild COVID-19. TCRdb fed the 5' RACE reads into MiXCR, producing one record per CDR3 protein. The sample gives 250,000 to 350,000 distinct CDR3 sequences, approximately 15% of which show up once; roughly 22% is in the top ten. Sequenced sample: PBMCs or a T cell subset sorted from them (not recorded which). The receptors here all came from a young man who had mild COVID-19 (a few samples of this study predate the infection). Cell type and time point are not known.

This clonotype was counted a few times. The genes are TRBV9 and TRBJ1-2; possibly TRBD1 for D (5 bases). V lost 0 bases, J lost 6 bases, and 18 bases lay in between. Germline CDR1 is SGDLS and CDR2 is YYNGEE. The CDR3 is 16 amino acids. CDR3 sequence reads: CASSVGADPRGDGYTF. The CDR3 DNA is TGTGCCAGCAGCGTAGGGGCGGACCCAAGGGGAGATGGCTACACCTTC. The full variable domain, in which reference TRBV9 and TRBJ1-2 provide the parts outside the CDR3, is DSGVTQTPKHLITATGQRVTLRCSPRSGDLSVYWYQQSLDQGLQFLIQYYNGEERAKGNILERFSAQQFPDLHSELNLSSLELGDSALYFCASSVGADPRGDGYTFGSGTRLTVV.

This clonotype was recorded at least ten times. The rearrangement uses TRBV19 and TRBJ1-1, with TRBD1 matching 7 bases. Germline V CDR1 and CDR2: LNHDA, SQIVND (reference sequence). This CDR3 comprises 16 residues. V was clipped by 5 bases and J by 2 bases; unmatched bases: 11. The CDR3 region has the DNA TGTGCCAGTAGTTTTTCCGGGACAGCTCTTAACACTGAAGCTTTCTTT. This codes for CASSFSGTALNTEAFF.

This clonotype occurred a few times. V gene TRBV6-2 or TRBV6-3 combines with J gene TRBJ1-5; TRBD1 might be the D (6 bases). This CDR3 is built from 14 residues. V was shortened by 10 bases and J by 4 bases, with 17 bases between the two germline ends. In germline, CDR1 is MNHEY, CDR2 SVGEGT. CDR3 residues: CATNTGTYNQPQHF. CDR3 in DNA: TGTGCCACCAATACCGGGACATATAATCAGCCCCAGCATTTT.

This clonotype was picked up many times. The chain carries TRBV6-5 and TRBJ1-5; D possibly corresponds to TRBD1 (5 bases). Germline V CDR1 and CDR2: MNHEY, SVGAGI. V was clipped by 5 bases and J by 5 bases, with 10 bases between them. CDR3 length equals 13 residues. The CDR3 DNA follows: TGTGCCAGCAGTACTACAGGTTATCAGCCCCAGCATTTT. Its protein is CASSTTGYQPQHF.

This chain links TRBV5-1 with TRBJ2-1; 12 bases are a match to TRBD1. V lost 0 bases and J lost 7; bases outside the gene matches: 8. Germline lookup yields CDR1 SGHRS and CDR2 YFSETQ. CDR3 size: 17 residues. CDR3 amino acids: CASSLGLGQGAKNEQFF. The CDR3 DNA sequence: TGCGCCAGCAGCTTGGGATTGGGACAGGGGGCGAAAAATGAGCAGTTCTTC.

The table lists this clonotype with many counts. The rearrangement uses TRBV6-6 and TRBJ2-5; D possibly corresponds to TRBD2 (7 bases). Germline CDR1 MNHNY, CDR2 SVGAGI (reference sequence). This CDR3 contains 15 residues. The V end was cut by 7 bases, the J end by 5 bases, with 20 bases between. CDR3 bases: TGTGCCAGCACTCAGCTCCCTAGGGGGGGGGAGACCCAGTACTTC. This gives the protein CASTQLPRGGETQYF.

This clonotype was counted only a few times. The rearrangement uses TRBV24-1 and TRBJ1-2, with a possible D match to TRBD1 (5 bases). Trimming removed 3 bases at V and 7 bases at J, with 11 bases between. CDR1 and CDR2 (germline): KGHDR, SFDVKD. The CDR3 spans 13 residues. CDR3 in amino acids: CATSDGRGGGYTF. For the CDR3, the DNA is TGTGCCACCAGTGATGGAAGGGGCGGTGGCTACACCTTC.

This rearrangement joins TRBV6-6 to TRBJ1-5; 7 bases are a match to TRBD1. Germline assignment: CDR1 MNHNY and CDR2 SVGAGI (reference sequence). The CDR3 runs 16 residues. J lost 7 bases, V lost 4 bases, and 13 bases had no gene match. CDR3 bases: TGTGCCAGCAGTTTCGAACCCTTCCGACAGGGACAGCCCCAGCATTTT. Its protein is CASSFEPFRQGQPQHF.

This clonotype has a handful of counts. The rearrangement uses TRBV5-4 and TRBJ2-3; D not resolved. Trimming removed 2 bases at V and 3 bases at J, with 10 bases between. The CDR3 length is 14 residues. Germline V gene sequence: CDR1 SGHNT, CDR2 YYREEE (reference sequence). The CDR3 DNA reads as TGTGCCAGCAGCTTAGGTACCCGGACAGATACGCAGTATTTT. The encoded protein is CASSLGTRTDTQYF.

DNA for the CDR3: TGTGCCAGCAGTTACGGGGCCCGGGATCAGCCCCAGCATTTT. This encodes CASSYGARDQPQHF. This sequence joins TRBV6-2 or TRBV6-3 and TRBJ1-5, with D tentatively TRBD1 (5 bases). This CDR3 is 14 amino acids long. With 2 bases removed from V and 5 bases from J, the gap between germline ends came to 10 bases. CDR1 and CDR2 from the germline V gene are MNHEY and SVGEGT.

As to this clonotype: Relative to the germline gene, one junction end is altered; a read error may explain this. The chain recombines TRBV6-6 with TRBJ2-7; 10 nucleotides line up with TRBD2. Germline assignment: CDR1 MNHNY and CDR2 SVGAGI (reference sequence). The CDR3 is 20 residues long. In nucleotides, the CDR3 is TGTGCCAGCAGTTACGCAGCATGGGTAGCGGGGGGACGGTCCTCCCACGAGCAGTACTTC. Protein product: CASSYAAWVAGGRSSHEQYF.

V and J are TRBV24-1 and TRBJ2-5; D gene uncertain. Germline CDR1 reads KGHDR; CDR2 reads SFDVKD. The length of the CDR3 is 13 residues. The V end lost 2 bases, the J end lost 4 bases, and 7 bases lay between the germline ends. The CDR3 region is CATSDSGRETQYF. The CDR3 bases are TGTGCCACCAGTGATTCTGGGCGAGAGACCCAGTACTTC.

In this sample, this clonotype turned up a few times. This chain joins TRBV9 and TRBJ1-1, with D tentatively TRBD1 (6 bases). Trimming shortened V by 3 bases and J by 7 bases, and 13 bases separated the two germline ends. The CDR3 runs to 13 residues. In germline, CDR1 is SGDLS, CDR2 YYNGEE. The CDR3 reads CASSAKLQGEAFF. As DNA, the CDR3 is TGTGCCAGCAGCGCAAAATTACAGGGTGAAGCTTTCTTT.

This clonotype came up a few times. This clone may be a read error of a much larger clone one base away. The chain is built from TRBV11-3 and TRBJ1-1, with D uncertain. Trimming removed 0 bases from V and 1 base from J, with 3 bases in between. Looked up from germline, CDR1 is SGHNT and CDR2 is YENEEA. The CDR3 runs 13 residues. CDR3 sequence: CASSLEKNTEAFF. As DNA, the CDR3 is TGTGCCAGCAGCTTAGAAAAGAACACTGAAGCTTTCTTT.

This clonotype was seen more than once but under ten times. V usage is TRBV10-3 and J usage is TRBJ2-3; 10 bases are a match to TRBD2. J lost 0 bases, V lost 3 bases, and 3 bases had no gene match. The CDR3 runs to 16 residues. Per germline, CDR1 ENHRY and CDR2 SYGVKD. The CDR3 DNA reads as TGTGCCATCAGTGAAGTACTAGCGGGGAGCACAGATACGCAGTATTTT. Its translation is CAISEVLAGSTDTQYF.

A few counts support this clonotype. This chain connects TRBV10-3 to TRBJ2-5, with D tentatively TRBD2 (6 bases). The CDR3 extends over 13 amino acids. V was pared by 8 bases and J by 5 bases, with 15 bases between. CDR1 and CDR2 from the germline V gene are ENHRY and SYGVKD. This CDR3 is CAIATVGTETQYF. CDR3 nucleotide sequence: TGTGCCATCGCGACCGTAGGGACTGAGACCCAGTACTTC.

There are a few counts of this clonotype. The chain employs TRBV29-1 and TRBJ2-3; 8 bases fit TRBD2. Germline loops: CDR1 SQVTM, CDR2 ANQGSEA. V gave up 6 bases and J gave up 2 bases; unmatched junction bases: 7. The CDR3 loop spans 14 amino acids. CDR3: CSVAGLAPTDTQYF. CDR3 DNA: TGCAGCGTAGCCGGACTAGCTCCCACAGATACGCAGTATTTT.

V gene TRBV7-6 combines with J gene TRBJ2-1; 8 bases are a match to TRBD2. This CDR3 has 14 residues. The germline V gene encodes CDR1 SGHVS and CDR2 FNYEAQ. V trimming: 4 bases; J trimming: 7 bases; junction bases outside the gene matches: 6. The CDR3 coding sequence is TGTGCCAGCAGCTACAACGGGGGGGCAAATGAGCAGTTCTTC. Encoded protein: CASSYNGGANEQFF.

V is TRBV7-9 and J is TRBJ2-1; no definite D call. This CDR3 has 14 amino acids. Deletions cut 3 bases from V and 4 bases from J, with 10 bases between. CDR1 and CDR2 from the germline V gene are SEHNR and FQNEAQ (reference sequence). The CDR3 DNA is TGTGCCAGCAGCTTTGAGGTGGGGTACAATGAGCAGTTCTTC. This gives the protein CASSFEVGYNEQFF.

A few counts support this clonotype. The chain carries TRBV10-3 and TRBJ2-2, with D unresolved. The ends were cut back, 4 bases at V and 2 bases at J, with 5 bases in the middle. The CDR3 loop spans 13 amino acids. Germline loops: CDR1 ENHRY, CDR2 SYGVKD. The CDR3 sequence is CAISAGNTGELFF. CDR3 DNA sequence: TGTGCCATCAGTGCCGGAAACACCGGGGAGCTGTTTTTT.

This clonotype was counted a few times. V and J are TRBV6-6 and TRBJ2-2; maybe TRBD1 (5 bases). V lost 6 bases to trimming and J lost 6 bases, with 20 bases between them. CDR3 length: 16 residues. Germline loops: CDR1 MNHNY, CDR2 SVGAGI (reference sequence). The CDR3 DNA follows: TGTGCCAGCAGACCGGCTGACGCTGGGGCTTCCGGGGAGCTGTTTTTT. Translated: CASRPADAGASGELFF.

This clonotype was counted many times. Written as DNA, the CDR3 is TGTGCCAGCAGTGAGTTCCCCCGGGACGAGCAGTACGTC. This gives the protein CASSEFPRDEQYV. The chain combines TRBV2 with TRBJ2-7; no firm D call. Trimming removed 3 bases at V and 5 bases at J, with 11 bases between. The CDR3 spans 13 residues. Germline CDR1 SNHLY, CDR2 FYNNEI.

The rearrangement links TRBV27 to TRBJ2-7, with 7 bases matching TRBD2. V lost 5 bases, J lost 5 bases, and 12 bases stayed unmatched. Germline-derived CDR1 and CDR2 are MNHEY and SMNVEV (reference sequence). The length of the CDR3 is 15 residues. The CDR3 region is CASSPRISGVDEQYF. The CDR3 region has the DNA TGTGCCAGCAGTCCCCGAATCAGCGGGGTCGACGAGCAGTACTTC.

This clonotype has a handful of counts. The J gene is TRBJ2-7, the V gene TRBV5-1; the D is unclear. Per germline, CDR1 SGHRS and CDR2 YFSETQ. Trimming shortened V by 0 bases and J by 6 bases, and 10 bases separated the two germline ends. The CDR3 is 13 residues long. The CDR3 DNA reads as TGCGCCAGCAGCTTGGATCGGACGGGCGAGCAGTACTTC. Protein product: CASSLDRTGEQYF.

V gene TRBV6-2 or TRBV6-3 combines with J gene TRBJ2-6; D ambiguous. Trimming removed 7 bases from V and 0 bases from J, with 16 bases in between. Germline CDR1 and CDR2: MNHEY and SVGEGT. The CDR3 is 17 residues long. The DNA for the CDR3 is TGTGCCAGCACAATAATGGCACCGAACTCTGGGGCCAACGTCCTGACTTTC. Translated, it gives CASTIMAPNSGANVLTF.

Only a few counts were recorded for this clonotype. The V gene is TRBV3-1, the J gene TRBJ2-5; D not certain. With 0 bases removed from V and 4 bases from J, the gap between germline ends came to 3 bases. Germline V gives CDR1 LGHDT, CDR2 YNNKEL (reference sequence). The CDR3 is made up of 12 amino acids. CDR3 residues: CASSQETETQYF. The CDR3 region has the DNA TGTGCCAGCAGCCAAGAGACAGAGACCCAGTACTTC.

This chain uses TRBV7-8 with TRBJ1-1, with D perhaps TRBD1 (6 bases). This CDR3 is 12 amino acids long. The germline gives CDR1 SGHVS, CDR2 FQNEAQ. V was cut by 5 bases and J by 3 bases, with 7 bases left in between. CDR3 sequence: CASSPGDTEAFF. The CDR3, as DNA: TGTGCCAGCAGCCCAGGGGACACTGAAGCTTTCTTT.

This clonotype was detected a few times. This chain connects TRBV12-3 or TRBV12-4 to TRBJ1-5; D unclear. CDR3 size: 13 residues. Trimming shortened V by 3 bases and J by 7 bases, and 10 bases separated the two germline ends. CDR3 DNA sequence: TGTGCCAGCAGTTTTTTTGCGGGACAGCCCCAGCATTTT. Translating it yields CASSFFAGQPQHF.

Many counts were recorded for this clonotype. The chain joins TRBV7-9 to TRBJ1-2; tentative D call: TRBD1 (6 bases). The CDR3 extends over 14 amino acids. CDR1 is SEHNR and CDR2 is FQNEAQ in the germline V gene (reference sequence). V dropped 5 bases and J dropped 3 bases, with 13 bases sitting between them. The CDR3 sequence: CASSRTGSDYGYTF. Written as DNA, the CDR3 is TGTGCCAGCAGCCGAACAGGGTCGGACTATGGCTACACCTTC. Variable domain in full (rest from reference TRBV7-9 and TRBJ1-2): DTGVSQNPRHKITKRGQNVTFRCDPISEHNRLYWYRQTLGQGPEFLTYFQNEAQLEKSRLLSDRFSAERPKGSFSTLEIQRTEQGDSAMYLCASSRTGSDYGYTFGSGTRLTVV.